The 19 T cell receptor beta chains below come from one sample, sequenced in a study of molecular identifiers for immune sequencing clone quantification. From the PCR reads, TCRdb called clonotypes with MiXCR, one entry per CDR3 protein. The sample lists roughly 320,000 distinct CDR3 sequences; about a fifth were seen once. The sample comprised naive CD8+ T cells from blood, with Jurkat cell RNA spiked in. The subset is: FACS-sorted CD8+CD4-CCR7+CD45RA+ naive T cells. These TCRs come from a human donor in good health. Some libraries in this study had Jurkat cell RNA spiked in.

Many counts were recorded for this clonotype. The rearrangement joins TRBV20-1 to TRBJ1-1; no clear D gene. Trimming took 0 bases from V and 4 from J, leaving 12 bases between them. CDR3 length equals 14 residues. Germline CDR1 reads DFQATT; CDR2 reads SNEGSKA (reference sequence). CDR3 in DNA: TGCAGTGCTAGAGATGTCCTTGAGGTCACTGAAGCTTTCTTT. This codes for CSARDVLEVTEAFF.

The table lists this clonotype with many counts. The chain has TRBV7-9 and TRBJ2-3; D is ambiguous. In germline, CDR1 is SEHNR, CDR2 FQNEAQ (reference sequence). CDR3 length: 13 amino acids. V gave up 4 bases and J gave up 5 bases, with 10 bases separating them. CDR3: CASSSPWGDTQYF. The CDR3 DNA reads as TGTGCCAGCAGCTCCCCCTGGGGAGATACGCAGTATTTT.

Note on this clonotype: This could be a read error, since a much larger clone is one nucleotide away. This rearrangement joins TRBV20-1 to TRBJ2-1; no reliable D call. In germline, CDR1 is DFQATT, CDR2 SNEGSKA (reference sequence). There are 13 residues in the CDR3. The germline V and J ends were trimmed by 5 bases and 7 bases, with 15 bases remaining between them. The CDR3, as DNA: TGCAGTGCTGGATTCAGTAACGGGAATGAGCAGTTCTTC. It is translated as CSAGFSNGNEQFF.

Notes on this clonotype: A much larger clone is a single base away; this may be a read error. The CDR3: CASSLWSGETDTRYF. The CDR3 bases are TGTGCCAGCAGCTTGTGGAGCGGGGAAACAGATACGCGGTATTTT. The gene calls are TRBV5-3 and TRBJ2-3, with 7 bases lining up with TRBD2. TRBV5-3 is classed as an ORF, of uncertain function. The CDR3 has 15 residues.

Written as DNA, the CDR3 is TGTGCCAGCAGTGTTTCGACAGGGCTATCGAACACCGGGGAGCTGTTTTTT. Its translation: CASSVSTGLSNTGELFF. The rearrangement uses TRBV2 and TRBJ2-2, with 7 bases identical to TRBD1. V lost 4 bases to trimming and J lost 0 bases; unmatched junction nucleotides: 8. CDR1 and CDR2 (germline): SNHLY, FYNNEI. The CDR3 consists of 17 residues.

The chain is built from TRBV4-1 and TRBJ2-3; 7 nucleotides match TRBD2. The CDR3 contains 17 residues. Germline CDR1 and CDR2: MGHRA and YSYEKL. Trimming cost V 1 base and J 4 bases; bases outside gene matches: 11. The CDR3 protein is CASSQVQSSGSSDTQYF. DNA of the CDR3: TGCGCCAGCAGCCAAGTTCAGTCTAGCGGTTCTTCAGATACGCAGTATTTT.

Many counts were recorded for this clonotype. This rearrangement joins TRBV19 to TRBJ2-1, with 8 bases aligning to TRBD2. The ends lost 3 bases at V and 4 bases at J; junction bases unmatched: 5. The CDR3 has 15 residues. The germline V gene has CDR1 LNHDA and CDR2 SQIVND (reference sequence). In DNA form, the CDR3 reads TGTGCCAGTAGTATCCAAGCGGGAGTATACAATGAGCAGTTCTTC. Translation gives CASSIQAGVYNEQFF.

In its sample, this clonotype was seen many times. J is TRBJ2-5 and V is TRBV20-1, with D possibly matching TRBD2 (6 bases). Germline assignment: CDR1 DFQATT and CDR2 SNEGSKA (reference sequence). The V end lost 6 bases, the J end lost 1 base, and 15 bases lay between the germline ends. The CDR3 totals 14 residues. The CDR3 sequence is CSAKNWTTQETQYF. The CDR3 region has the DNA TGCAGTGCCAAAAATTGGACTACCCAAGAGACCCAGTACTTC.

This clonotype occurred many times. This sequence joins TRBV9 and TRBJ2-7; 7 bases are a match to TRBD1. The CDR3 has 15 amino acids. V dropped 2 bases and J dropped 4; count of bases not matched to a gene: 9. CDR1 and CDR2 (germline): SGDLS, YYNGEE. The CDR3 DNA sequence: TGTGCCAGCAGCGTTGGTACAGGGGTCCCTTACGAGCAGTACTTC. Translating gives CASSVGTGVPYEQYF.

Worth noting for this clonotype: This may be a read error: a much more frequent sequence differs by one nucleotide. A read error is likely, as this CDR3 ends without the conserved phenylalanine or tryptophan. The DNA of the CDR3 is TGTGCCAGCAGCGTAGCGACTAGCCAAGAGACCCAGTACCTC. It translates to CASSVATSQETQYL. The chain is built from TRBV9 and TRBJ2-5; maybe TRBD2 (6 bases). V gave up 0 bases and J gave up 1 base, with 7 bases separating them. CDR3 size: 14 residues. Per germline, CDR1 SGDLS and CDR2 YYNGEE.

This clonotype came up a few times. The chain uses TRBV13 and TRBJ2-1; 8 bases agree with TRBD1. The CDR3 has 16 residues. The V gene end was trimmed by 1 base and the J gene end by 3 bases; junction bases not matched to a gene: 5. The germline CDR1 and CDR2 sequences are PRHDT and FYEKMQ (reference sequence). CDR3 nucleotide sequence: TGTGCCAGCAGCTTAGCTGGACAGGGTTACTACAATGAGCAGTTCTTC. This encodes CASSLAGQGYYNEQFF.

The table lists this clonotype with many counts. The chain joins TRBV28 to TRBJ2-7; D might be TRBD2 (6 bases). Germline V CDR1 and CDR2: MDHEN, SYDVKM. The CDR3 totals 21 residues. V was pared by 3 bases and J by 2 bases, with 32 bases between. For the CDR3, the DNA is TGTGCCAGCAGTTTCCCCGAAGACGGGAAATATGGGACTCTGTATACCTACGAGCAGTACTTC. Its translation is CASSFPEDGKYGTLYTYEQYF.

CDR3 nucleotide sequence: TGTGCCAGCAGTGACAGGACTGAAGCTTTCTTT. This gives the protein CASSDRTEAFF. The chain links TRBV12-3 or TRBV12-4 to TRBJ1-1; D possibly corresponds to TRBD1 (6 bases). The CDR3 sequence is 11 residues long. Deletions cut 5 bases from V and 5 bases from J, with 6 bases between.

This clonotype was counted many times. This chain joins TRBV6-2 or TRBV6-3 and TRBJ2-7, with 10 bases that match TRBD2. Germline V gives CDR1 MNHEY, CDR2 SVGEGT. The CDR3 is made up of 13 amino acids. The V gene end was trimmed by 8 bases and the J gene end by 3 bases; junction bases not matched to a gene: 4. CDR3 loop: CASAASGSYEQYF. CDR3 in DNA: TGTGCCAGCGCTGCTAGCGGGAGCTACGAGCAGTACTTC.

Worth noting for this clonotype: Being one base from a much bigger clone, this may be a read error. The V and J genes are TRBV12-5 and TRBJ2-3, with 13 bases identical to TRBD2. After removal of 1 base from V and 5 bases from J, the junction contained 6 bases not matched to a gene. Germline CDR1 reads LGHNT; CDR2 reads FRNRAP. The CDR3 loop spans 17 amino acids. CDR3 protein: CASGLALAGGFVDTQYF. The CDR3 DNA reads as TGTGCTAGTGGTTTGGCACTAGCGGGGGGGTTTGTAGATACGCAGTATTTT.

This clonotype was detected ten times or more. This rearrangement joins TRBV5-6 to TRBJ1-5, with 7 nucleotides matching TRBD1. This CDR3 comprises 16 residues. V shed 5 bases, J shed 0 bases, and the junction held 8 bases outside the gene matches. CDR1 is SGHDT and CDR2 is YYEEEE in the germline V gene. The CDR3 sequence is CASSSGTVYSNQPQHF. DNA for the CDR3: TGTGCCAGCAGTTCCGGGACAGTTTATAGCAATCAGCCCCAGCATTTT.

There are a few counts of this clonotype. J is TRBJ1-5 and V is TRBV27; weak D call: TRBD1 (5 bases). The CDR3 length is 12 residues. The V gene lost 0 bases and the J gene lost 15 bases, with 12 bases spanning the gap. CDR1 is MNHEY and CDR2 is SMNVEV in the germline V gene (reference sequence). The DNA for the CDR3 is TGTGCCAGCAGTTTATCTGGGGGGGTCATGCATTTT. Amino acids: CASSLSGGVMHF.

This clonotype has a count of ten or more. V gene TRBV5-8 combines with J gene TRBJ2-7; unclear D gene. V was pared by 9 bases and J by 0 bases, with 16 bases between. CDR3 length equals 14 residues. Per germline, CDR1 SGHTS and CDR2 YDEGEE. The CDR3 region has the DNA TGTGCCACCCCCCGGAGTGACTTCTCCTACGAGCAGTACTTC. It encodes CATPRSDFSYEQYF.

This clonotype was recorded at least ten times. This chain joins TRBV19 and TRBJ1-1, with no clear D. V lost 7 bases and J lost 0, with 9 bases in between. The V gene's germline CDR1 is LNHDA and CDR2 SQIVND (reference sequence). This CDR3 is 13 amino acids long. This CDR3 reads CASITVLNTEAFF. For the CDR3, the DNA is TGTGCCAGTATAACAGTTTTGAACACTGAAGCTTTCTTT.